This T cell receptor (beta chain) is from a study of T cell responses to AZD1222 COVID-19 vaccine. Trimming shortened V by 0 bases and J by 4 bases, and 7 bases separated the two germline ends. CDR1 SGDLS and CDR2 YYNGEE come from the germline V gene. The CDR3 has 13 residues. Clones were sequenced by immunoSEQ multiplex PCR, and TCRdb holds only the in-frame ones, with some missing. The table lists around 130,000 clones, roughly 92% of them singletons. Sequenced material: peripheral blood, taken on day 0 of AZD1222 vaccination. This TCR was sampled from an adult in good health. V gene TRBV9 combines with J gene TRBJ1-2; D gene unclear. The CDR3 sequence: CASSVGSGYGYTF. CDR3 in DNA: TGTGCCAGCAGCGTAGGGAGCGGCTATGGCTACACCTTC.